The clone carrying this T cell receptor (beta chain) was seen a few times. This entry belongs to a study of radiation and T cells in renal cell carcinoma. Repertoires were generated with immunoSEQ multiplex PCR, while TCRdb's copy carries only in-frame clones and drops some. The sample records 140,000 to 150,000 clones, about 86% being singletons. Noted time point: blood 4 weeks post-SBRT, at nephrectomy. Treatment here: 15 Gy SBRT to primary tumor, nephrectomy 4 weeks later. Nephrectomy followed 15 Gy stereotactic body radiation by 4 weeks. Radiation-treated patients gave blood at baseline, week 2 and week 4. From germline, CDR1 is SGHNT and CDR2 YYREEE (reference sequence). V was pared by 3 bases and J by 1 base, with 13 bases between. The CDR3 extends over 15 amino acids.

This chain links TRBV5-4 with TRBJ1-1; no reliable D call. Source: blood, taken from a patient whose treatment included radiotherapy and nephrectomy. The clonotype comes from a woman in her fifties or sixties with renal cell carcinoma. CDR3 bases: TGTGCCAGCAGCTCCCTCAAATTGGGGAACACTGAAGCTTTCTTT. It specifies CASSSLKLGNTEAFF.